This T cell receptor (beta chain) was documented in a study of T cells in Graves' hyperthyroidism and ophthalmopathy. Study-level background: Peripheral blood draws took place at initial diagnosis, ahead of any treatment.

The CDR3 loop spans 15 amino acids. Germline CDR1 reads SGHAT; CDR2 reads FQNNGV. Trimming stripped 0 bases from V and 7 bases from J, with 15 bases between. This clonotype has a count of ten or more. Researchers took RNA transcripts and amplified the TCR beta CDR3 regions from them. An initial round of RT-PCR targeting the TCR CDR3 relied on the HTBI primer set. TCRdb reprocessed the multiplex PCR reads via MiXCR and lists one record per CDR3 protein. The sample lists approximately 720,000 distinct CDR3 sequences; 18% were seen once. Sequenced sample: blood. The chain employs TRBV11-2 and TRBJ1-2, with D unclear. This TCR came from a woman between 45 and 60 years old with Graves' hyperthyroidism that later progressed to Graves' ophthalmopathy. The CDR3 nucleotides read TGTGCCAGCAGCTTAGAGGTAGCCGGGCCGGGTGGCTACACCTTC. Amino acid sequence: CASSLEVAGPGGYTF.